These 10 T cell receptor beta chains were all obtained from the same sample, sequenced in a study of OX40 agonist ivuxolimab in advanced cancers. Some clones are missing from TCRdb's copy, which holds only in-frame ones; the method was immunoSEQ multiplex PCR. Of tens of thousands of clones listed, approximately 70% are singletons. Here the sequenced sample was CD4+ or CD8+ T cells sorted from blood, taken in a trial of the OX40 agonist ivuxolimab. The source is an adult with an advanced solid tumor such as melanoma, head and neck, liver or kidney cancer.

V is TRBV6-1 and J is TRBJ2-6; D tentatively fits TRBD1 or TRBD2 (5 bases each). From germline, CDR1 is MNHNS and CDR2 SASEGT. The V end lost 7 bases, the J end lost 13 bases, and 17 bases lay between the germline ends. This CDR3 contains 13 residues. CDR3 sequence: CASTRDAQNVLTF. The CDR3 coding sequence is TGTGCCAGCACAAGGGACGCCCAAAATGTCCTGACTTTC.

The CDR3 nucleotides read TGTGCCAGCAGCTTAGGACAGGGGAGTTTCTACGAGCAGTACTTC. Encoded protein: CASSLGQGSFYEQYF. This sequence joins TRBV7-2 and TRBJ2-7, with 8 bases that match TRBD1. Germline trimming cut 1 base from V and 3 bases from J; bases unmatched to any gene: 5. The CDR3 consists of 15 residues. Germline values: CDR1 SGHTA, CDR2 FQGNSA.

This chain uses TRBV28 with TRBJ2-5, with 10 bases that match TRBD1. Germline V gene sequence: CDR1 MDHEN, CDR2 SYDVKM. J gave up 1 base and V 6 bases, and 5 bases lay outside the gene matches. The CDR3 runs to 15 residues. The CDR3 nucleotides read TGTGCCAGCAGGTGGACAGGGGGGGTCCAAGAGACCCAGTACTTC. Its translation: CASRWTGGVQETQYF. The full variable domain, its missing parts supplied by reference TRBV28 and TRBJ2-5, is DVKVTQSSRYLVKRTGEKVFLECVQDMDHENMFWYRQDPGLGLRLIYFSYDVKMKEKGDIPEGYSVSREKKERFSLILESASTNQTSMYLCASRWTGGVQETQYFGPGTRLLVL.

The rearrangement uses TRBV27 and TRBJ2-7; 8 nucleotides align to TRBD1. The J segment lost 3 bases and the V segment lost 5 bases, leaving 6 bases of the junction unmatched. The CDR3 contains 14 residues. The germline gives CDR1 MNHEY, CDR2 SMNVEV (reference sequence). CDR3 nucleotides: TGTGCCAGCAGTGCCCGGACAGGGAGCTACGAGCAGTACTTC. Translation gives CASSARTGSYEQYF.

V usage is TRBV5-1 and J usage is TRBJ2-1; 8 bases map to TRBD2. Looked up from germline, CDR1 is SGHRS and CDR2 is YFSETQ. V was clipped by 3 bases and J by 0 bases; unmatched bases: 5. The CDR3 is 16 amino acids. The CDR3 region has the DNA TGCGCCAGCAGCTCCGGACTAGCCCGCTCCTACAATGAGCAGTTCTTC. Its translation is CASSSGLARSYNEQFF. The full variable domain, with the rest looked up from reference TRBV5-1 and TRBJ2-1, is KAGVTQTPRYLIKTRGQQVTLSCSPISGHRSVSWYQQTPGQGLQFLFEYFSETQRNKGNFPGRFSGRQFSNSRSEMNVSTLELGDSALYLCASSSGLARSYNEQFFGPGTRLTVL.

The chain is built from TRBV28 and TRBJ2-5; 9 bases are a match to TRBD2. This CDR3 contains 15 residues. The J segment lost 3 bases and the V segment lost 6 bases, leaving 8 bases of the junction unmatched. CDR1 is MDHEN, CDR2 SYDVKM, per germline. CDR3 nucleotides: TGTGCCAGCAGCCCGGGCGGCGGGGGGGAAGAGACCCAGTACTTC. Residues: CASSPGGGGEETQYF.

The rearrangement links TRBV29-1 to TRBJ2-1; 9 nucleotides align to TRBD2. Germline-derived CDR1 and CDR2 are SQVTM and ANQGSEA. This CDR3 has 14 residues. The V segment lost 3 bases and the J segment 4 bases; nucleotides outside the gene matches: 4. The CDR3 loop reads CSVDLTSGYNEQFF. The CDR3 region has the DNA TGCAGCGTTGACTTGACTAGCGGATACAATGAGCAGTTCTTC.

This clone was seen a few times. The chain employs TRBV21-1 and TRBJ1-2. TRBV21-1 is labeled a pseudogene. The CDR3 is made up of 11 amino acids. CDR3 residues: CASKPPKGYTF. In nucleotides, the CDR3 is TGTGCCAGCAAACCCCCGAAAGGCTACACCTTC.

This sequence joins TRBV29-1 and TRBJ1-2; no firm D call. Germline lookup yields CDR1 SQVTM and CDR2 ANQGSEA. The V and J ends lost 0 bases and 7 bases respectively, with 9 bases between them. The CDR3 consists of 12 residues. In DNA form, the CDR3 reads TGCAGCGTTGAAGATTACCGGGCTGGCTACACCTTC. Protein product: CSVEDYRAGYTF.

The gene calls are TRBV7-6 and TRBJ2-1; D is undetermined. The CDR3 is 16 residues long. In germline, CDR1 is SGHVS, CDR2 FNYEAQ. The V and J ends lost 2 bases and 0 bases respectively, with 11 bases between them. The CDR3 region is CASSLRGWSSYNEQFF. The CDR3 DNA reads TGTGCCAGCAGCTTACGTGGATGGAGCTCCTACAATGAGCAGTTCTTC.